The table lists the clone carrying this T cell receptor beta chain with many counts. Its matching antigen is unknown. The data stem from a study of human T cells and chemical hapten exposure. At the level of the study: Scalp application of diphenylcyclopropenone was performed weekly in patients across the entire roughly 25-week study. Reading of the patch tests, which applied 0.01% DPC to the upper back, occurred at 6 days. The study's findings and limits: Relative to control repertoires, expanded TCRs gave rise to significantly more large CDR3 similarity clusters.

After removal of 3 bases from V and 1 base from J, the junction contained 6 bases not matched to a gene. Germline V gene lookup returns CDR1 DFQATT and CDR2 SNEGSKA (reference sequence). This CDR3 spans 14 amino acids. Indicated time point: patch test 3, about 24 weeks after DPC sensitization. As for treatment: therapeutic diphenylcyclopropenone sensitization with weekly scalp DPC. Extraction of total RNA was performed on unfractionated whole blood. From the RACE reads, TCRdb called clonotypes with MiXCR, one entry per CDR3 protein. The table lists some 79,000 distinct CDR3 sequences, 10% to 11% of them singletons.

This chain connects TRBV20-1 to TRBJ2-7, with 7 bases lining up with TRBD1. The clonotype comes from a woman in her 50s with alopecia areata. Some clones in this sample may be carry-over from other donors' samples. The source material was whole blood, sampled in connection with sensitization to the hapten diphenylcyclopropenone (DPC). CDR3 in amino acids: CSASPGTASYEQYF. DNA for the CDR3: TGCAGTGCTAGCCCTGGGACAGCTTCCTACGAGCAGTACTTC.